This passage covers 10 T cell receptor beta chains from one sample sequenced in a study of cytomegalovirus exposure and HLA in healthy donors. With 60 Vbeta and 13 Jbeta primers, the PCR was carried out. The protocol was immunoSEQ multiplex PCR, while the TCRdb copy is restricted to in-frame clones and leaves out a portion. The sample lists some 110,000 clones, about 76% occurring once. Sequencing was performed on PBMCs. The receptors come from a woman in her fifties or sixties in good health and CMV-seropositive.

The V gene is TRBV28, the J gene TRBJ1-1; no clear D. CDR3 size: 11 residues. Trimming pared 5 bases from V and 5 bases from J, leaving 6 bases between. Germline CDR1 and CDR2: MDHEN and SYDVKM. The CDR3 here is CASSQTTEAFF. DNA of the CDR3: TGTGCCAGCAGTCAGACTACTGAAGCTTTCTTT.

The J gene is TRBJ2-1, the V gene TRBV19, with 12 bases fitting TRBD2. V was pared by 4 bases and J by 0 bases, with 4 bases of the junction left unmatched. The CDR3 loop spans 17 amino acids. Germline V gene sequence: CDR1 LNHDA, CDR2 SQIVND (reference sequence). The CDR3 bases are TGTGCCAGTAGTAACGGACTAGCGGGGACCTCCTACAATGAGCAGTTCTTC. Translated, it gives CASSNGLAGTSYNEQFF.

The gene calls are TRBV9 and TRBJ2-5; 9 nucleotides align to TRBD1. This CDR3 is 16 amino acids long. Germline loops: CDR1 SGDLS, CDR2 YYNGEE. J lost 2 bases, V lost 0 bases, and 5 bases had no gene match. The chain's CDR3 is CASSVAPGQGQETQYF. The CDR3 nucleotides read TGTGCCAGCAGCGTAGCTCCCGGACAGGGGCAAGAGACCCAGTACTTC.

The V and J genes are TRBV9 and TRBJ1-1, with TRBD1 matching 10 bases. The germline V gene has CDR1 SGDLS and CDR2 YYNGEE. Unmatched junction bases numbered 5, after V lost 3 bases and J lost 3 bases. CDR3 length: 15 amino acids. CDR3 loop: CASSDRGQGYTEAFF. The CDR3 nucleotides read TGTGCCAGCAGCGATCGGGGACAGGGGTACACTGAAGCTTTCTTT.

This clone appeared once. The chain carries TRBV19 and TRBJ2-7; possibly TRBD1 for D (5 bases). The CDR3 sequence is 15 residues long. Deletions cut 0 bases from V and 2 bases from J, with 11 bases between. Germline V CDR1 and CDR2: LNHDA, SQIVND (reference sequence). The CDR3 DNA reads TGTGCCAGTAGTATAGAGCGCAGGGCCACCTACGAGCAGTACTTC. Encoded protein: CASSIERRATYEQYF.

This chain joins TRBV28 and TRBJ1-5; the D gene is possibly TRBD1 (5 bases). V was trimmed by 4 bases and J by 5 bases, leaving 12 bases between them. The CDR3 spans 14 residues. Germline V gene data show CDR1 as MDHEN and CDR2 as SYDVKM. The CDR3, as DNA: TGTGCCAGCAGTTACACTACAGGCTATCAGCCCCAGCATTTT. Translating gives CASSYTTGYQPQHF.

This chain uses TRBV18 with TRBJ2-7; weak D call: TRBD2 (6 bases). V lost 0 bases, J lost 5 bases, and 11 bases lay in between. The CDR3 has 14 residues. CDR1 is KGHSH, CDR2 LQKENI, per germline. CDR3 nucleotides: TGTGCCAGCTCACCACCACACAGGAGGGACGAGCAGTACTTC. Its protein is CASSPPHRRDEQYF.

This clone came up a few times. The chain links TRBV10-3 to TRBJ1-6; D is possibly TRBD1 (5 bases). This CDR3 is 13 amino acids long. Germline values: CDR1 ENHRY, CDR2 SYGVKD. Between the trimmed V and J ends, which lost 3 bases and 8 bases, there was a span of 8 bases. CDR3 nucleotide sequence: TGTGCCATCAGTGACAGGGATGATTCACCCCTCCACTTT. This translates into CAISDRDDSPLHF.

The J gene is TRBJ2-5, the V gene TRBV6-6; D possibly corresponds to TRBD1 (5 bases). The V gene lost 2 bases and the J gene lost 5 bases, with 12 bases spanning the gap. CDR1 is MNHNY, CDR2 SVGAGI, per germline (reference sequence). CDR3 length: 14 residues. CDR3 DNA sequence: TGTGCCAGCAGTTACGAGCAGGGTGCGGAGACCCAGTACTTC. Encoded protein: CASSYEQGAETQYF.

The chain has TRBV30 and TRBJ1-1; 7 nucleotides match TRBD1. The J segment lost 1 base and the V segment lost 3 bases, leaving 8 bases of the junction unmatched. The V gene's germline CDR1 is GTSNPN and CDR2 SVGIG (reference sequence). CDR3 length: 15 amino acids. CDR3 in amino acids: CAWSYSYRGNTEAFF. The CDR3 region has the DNA TGTGCCTGGAGCTACAGCTACAGGGGGAACACTGAAGCTTTCTTT.